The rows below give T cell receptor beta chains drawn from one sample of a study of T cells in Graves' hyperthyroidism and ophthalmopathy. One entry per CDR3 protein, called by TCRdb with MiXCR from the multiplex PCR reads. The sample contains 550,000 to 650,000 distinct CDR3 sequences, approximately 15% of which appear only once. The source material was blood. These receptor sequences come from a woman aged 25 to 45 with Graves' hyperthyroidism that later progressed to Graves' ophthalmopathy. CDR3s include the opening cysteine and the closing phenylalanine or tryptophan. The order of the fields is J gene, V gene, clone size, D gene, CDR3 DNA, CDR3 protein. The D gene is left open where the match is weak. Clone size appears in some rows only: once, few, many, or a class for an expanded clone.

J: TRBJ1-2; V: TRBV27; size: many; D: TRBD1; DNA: TGTGCCAGCAGTCAGGGGACAGGGGAATATGGCTACACCTTC; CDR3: CASSQGTGEYGYTF
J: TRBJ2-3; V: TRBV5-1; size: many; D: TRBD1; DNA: TGCGCCAGCAGCCCCGGACAGGGGATTCTGACAGATACGCAGTATTTT; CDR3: CASSPGQGILTDTQYF
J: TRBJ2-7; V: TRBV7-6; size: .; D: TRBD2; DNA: TGTGCCAGCAGCTTAGGGGCTAGCGGGAGCCGCTCCTACGAGCAGTACTTC; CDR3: CASSLGASGSRSYEQYF
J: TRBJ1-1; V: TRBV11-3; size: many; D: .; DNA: TGTGCCAGCAGCCCCGGACGAAGAGGGAGGAACACTGAAGCTTTCTTT; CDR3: CASSPGRRGRNTEAFF
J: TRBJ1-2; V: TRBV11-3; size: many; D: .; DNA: TGTGCCAGCAGCCCCAGCCCCAGCAGGCCCTATGGCTACACCTTC; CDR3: CASSPSPSRPYGYTF
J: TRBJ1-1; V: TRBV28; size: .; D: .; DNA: TGTGCCAGCAGTTTATTTCCGGGGGCCTGGGGGACTGAAGCTTTCTTT; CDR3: CASSLFPGAWGTEAFF
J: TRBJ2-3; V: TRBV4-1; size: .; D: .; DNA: TGCGCCAGCAGCCCTCGATCCTTTTCTGGCACAGATACGCAGTATTTT; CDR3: CASSPRSFSGTDTQYF
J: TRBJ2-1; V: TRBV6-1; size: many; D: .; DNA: TGTGCCAGCCAAGTATCCGATTCCTACAATGAGCAGTTCTTC; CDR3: CASQVSDSYNEQFF
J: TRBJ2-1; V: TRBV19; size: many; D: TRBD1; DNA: TGTGCCAGTAGTGTGAAGACAGGGGGATCCTACAATGAGCAGTTCTTC; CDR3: CASSVKTGGSYNEQFF
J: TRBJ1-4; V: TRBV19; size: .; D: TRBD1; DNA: TGTGCCAGTAGTTCCCGACAGGGGATTGAAAAACTGTTTTTT; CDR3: CASSSRQGIEKLFF
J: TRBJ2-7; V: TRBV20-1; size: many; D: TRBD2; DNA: TGCAGTACTGCGGGGGACTACGAGCAGTACTTC; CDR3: CSTAGDYEQYF
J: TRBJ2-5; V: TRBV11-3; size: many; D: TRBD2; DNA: TGTGCCAGCAGCCCCTTCTGGCGGGAGGGGAAAGAAGAGACCCAGTACTTC; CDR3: CASSPFWREGKEETQYF
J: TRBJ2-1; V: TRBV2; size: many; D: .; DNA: TGTGCCTGGCCTGCTCTCACGTTACCTAATGAGCAGTTCTTC; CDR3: CAWPALTLPNEQFF
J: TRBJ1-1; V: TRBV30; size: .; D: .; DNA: TGTGCCTGGCGATATGGGGGGCTACTGAACACTGAAGCTTTCTTT; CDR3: CAWRYGGLLNTEAFF
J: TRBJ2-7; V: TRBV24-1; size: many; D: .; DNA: TGTGCCACCAGTGATTCACAAGGGATGTTCAACGAGCAGTACTTC; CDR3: CATSDSQGMFNEQYF
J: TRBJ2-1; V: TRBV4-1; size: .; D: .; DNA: TGTGCCAGCAGCCGAGATCGGCTAGTCTTCTACAATGAGCAGTTCTTC; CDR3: CASSRDRLVFYNEQFF